A single sample gave rise to the 22 T cell receptor beta chains below, sequenced in a study of cytomegalovirus exposure and HLA in healthy donors (dated by TCRdb to about 2017). The protocol used for the library was the immunoSEQ multiplex PCR assay. A mixture of 60 forward primers for TCR Vbeta segments and 13 reverse primers for TCR Jbeta segments was used in the multiplex PCR. TCRdb limited this immuneACCESS table to in-frame rearrangements with V and J called. A share of clones is missing; checked studies link under half to unresolved V genes, and the rest is unexplained. The sample table shows 150,000 to 200,000 clones, and 60% to 80% are seen once. The ten largest make up around 8% of the sample. Specimen: PBMCs. The receptor set was obtained from a middle-aged woman in good health and CMV-seropositive.

The table lists this clone with a count of one. The J gene is TRBJ2-1, the V gene TRBV27, with D perhaps matching TRBD1 (6 bases). CDR1 MNHEY and CDR2 SMNVEV come from the germline V gene (reference sequence). The ends were cut back, 1 base at V and 10 bases at J, with 11 bases in the middle. There are 13 residues in the CDR3. The CDR3 sequence: CASSLWSGAEQFF. CDR3 in DNA: TGTGCCAGCAGTTTATGGTCAGGGGCCGAGCAGTTCTTC.

Only one count was recorded for this clone. This chain uses TRBV7-3 with TRBJ1-1; weak D call: TRBD1 (5 bases). Trimming removed 4 bases at V and 4 bases at J, with 10 bases between. This CDR3 is built from 13 residues. Germline lookup yields CDR1 SGHTA and CDR2 FQGTGA. DNA for the CDR3: TGTGCCAGCAGCTACGACAGCCGCACTGAAGCTTTCTTT. Translation: CASSYDSRTEAFF.

The chain recombines TRBV10-3 with TRBJ2-5; 11 bases fit TRBD2. Per germline, CDR1 ENHRY and CDR2 SYGVKD. This CDR3 comprises 15 residues. V lost 2 bases and J lost 4; bases outside the gene matches: 3. The CDR3 DNA reads TGTGCCATCAGTGAGGTAGCGGGAGGGAGAGAGACCCAGTACTTC. Its translation is CAISEVAGGRETQYF.

V usage is TRBV6-1 and J usage is TRBJ2-2, with 9 bases that match TRBD2. Germline V gene sequence: CDR1 MNHNS, CDR2 SASEGT. J gave up 1 base and V 5 bases, and 2 bases lay outside the gene matches. This CDR3 spans 15 amino acids. In DNA form, the CDR3 reads TGTGCCAGCAGTCAGACTAGCGGGAACACCGGGGAGCTGTTTTTT. Its translation is CASSQTSGNTGELFF.

Only a few counts were recorded for this clone. V and J are TRBV9 and TRBJ2-2; D is perhaps TRBD2 (6 bases). Per germline, CDR1 SGDLS and CDR2 YYNGEE. Trimming took 0 bases from V and 9 from J, leaving 12 bases between them. This CDR3 is 14 amino acids long. This chain's CDR3 is CASSVDYGSRELFF. The DNA for the CDR3 is TGTGCCAGCAGCGTAGATTACGGGAGTAGGGAGCTGTTTTTT.

The chain recombines TRBV6-5 with TRBJ2-7; 11 bases are a match to TRBD2. J lost 4 bases, V lost 2 bases, and 7 bases had no gene match. The CDR3 spans 16 residues. Germline CDR1 MNHEY, CDR2 SVGAGI. CDR3 sequence reads: CASSYNWLAGGYEQYF. CDR3 sequence (DNA): TGTGCCAGCAGTTACAATTGGCTAGCGGGAGGTTACGAGCAGTACTTC.

The chain uses TRBV15 and TRBJ2-7; the D is unclear. The germline V gene has CDR1 LNHNV and CDR2 YYDKDF (reference sequence). Trimming left V 0 bases short and J 2 bases short, with 11 bases between. The CDR3 contains 15 residues. CDR3 DNA: TGTGCCACCAGCAGAGATCTCCAGAGCGCCTACGAGCAGTACTTC. It yields the protein CATSRDLQSAYEQYF.

The rearrangement uses TRBV11-2 and TRBJ2-3; no definite D call. Germline assignment: CDR1 SGHAT and CDR2 FQNNGV. CDR3 size: 15 residues. The V gene lost 0 bases and the J gene lost 6 bases, with 13 bases spanning the gap. The CDR3 reads CASSLDTSVKDTQYF. For the CDR3, the DNA is TGTGCCAGCAGCTTAGATACCAGCGTCAAGGATACGCAGTATTTT.

This chain joins TRBV28 and TRBJ1-2; 11 bases match TRBD1. Per the germline V gene, CDR1 is MDHEN and CDR2 is SYDVKM. V lost 5 bases to trimming and J lost 7 bases; unmatched junction nucleotides: 18. This CDR3 has 18 residues. Here the CDR3 reads CASSPLRGQGEVEGGYTF. CDR3 in DNA: TGTGCCAGCAGTCCCCTGAGGGGACAGGGGGAGGTTGAAGGTGGCTACACCTTC.

The V gene is TRBV28, the J gene TRBJ1-4; D possibly corresponds to TRBD1 (6 bases). This CDR3 has 14 amino acids. Trimming took off 3 bases at V and 7 bases at J, with 12 bases between the two ends. Germline V gives CDR1 MDHEN, CDR2 SYDVKM. The CDR3 spells CASSFQGRSEKLFF. The CDR3 DNA follows: TGTGCCAGCAGTTTCCAGGGGAGAAGTGAAAAACTGTTTTTT.

The gene calls are TRBV7-9 and TRBJ2-2; 10 bases match TRBD1. The CDR3 extends over 15 amino acids. The V gene's germline CDR1 is SEHNR and CDR2 FQNEAQ (reference sequence). The V segment lost 1 base and the J segment 5 bases; nucleotides outside the gene matches: 1. CDR3 in amino acids: CASSLGDRGTGELFF. The CDR3 bases are TGTGCCAGCAGCTTAGGGGACAGGGGAACCGGGGAGCTGTTTTTT.

The chain is built from TRBV28 and TRBJ1-5; unclear D gene. There are 16 residues in the CDR3. Between the trimmed V and J ends, which lost 4 bases and 0 bases, there was a span of 13 bases. Germline V gives CDR1 MDHEN, CDR2 SYDVKM. CDR3 DNA sequence: TGTGCCAGCAGTTCCCGGTTCCTCAATAGCAATCAGCCCCAGCATTTT. It encodes CASSSRFLNSNQPQHF.

V gene TRBV9 combines with J gene TRBJ2-3; tentative D call: TRBD2 (6 bases). The V end was cut by 3 bases, the J end by 0 bases, with 11 bases between. Germline V gives CDR1 SGDLS, CDR2 YYNGEE. The CDR3 loop spans 15 amino acids. The CDR3: CASSGGGYSTDTQYF. DNA of the CDR3: TGTGCCAGCAGCGGGGGAGGATATAGCACAGATACGCAGTATTTT. Complete variable domain (other parts from reference TRBV9 and TRBJ2-3): DSGVTQTPKHLITATGQRVTLRCSPRSGDLSVYWYQQSLDQGLQFLIQYYNGEERAKGNILERFSAQQFPDLHSELNLSSLELGDSALYFCASSGGGYSTDTQYFGPGTRLTVL.

This chain links TRBV19 with TRBJ1-2; D is uncertain. This CDR3 has 13 residues. CDR1 LNHDA and CDR2 SQIVND come from the germline V gene (reference sequence). V shed 6 bases and J shed 2 bases, with 10 bases lying between them. CDR3 DNA: TGTGCCAGTAGCCATCAGAACAACTATGGCTACACCTTC. It specifies CASSHQNNYGYTF.

The chain combines TRBV5-5 with TRBJ2-7, with TRBD2 as a possible D gene (6 bases). The CDR3 is made up of 15 amino acids. Trimming took 4 bases from V and 0 from J, leaving 14 bases between them. Looked up from germline, CDR1 is SGHKS and CDR2 is YYEKEE (reference sequence). CDR3 nucleotides: TGTGCCAGCAGCCGAGGGCCCGGGAGCTCCTACGAGCAGTACTTC. This gives the protein CASSRGPGSSYEQYF.

This rearrangement joins TRBV5-4 to TRBJ2-1; 10 bases line up with TRBD2. Germline-derived CDR1 and CDR2 are SGHNT and YYREEE (reference sequence). The CDR3 consists of 19 residues. V shed 5 bases and J 6 bases; nucleotides not matched to a gene: 20. CDR3 sequence reads: CASRSGPLSSGSGINEQFF. DNA for the CDR3: TGTGCCAGCAGGAGTGGCCCGTTGTCTAGCGGGAGTGGTATCAATGAGCAGTTCTTC. Variable domain in full (rest from reference TRBV5-4 and TRBJ2-1): ETGVTQSPTHLIKTRGQQVTLRCSSQSGHNTVSWYQQALGQGPQFIFQYYREEENGRGNFPPRFSGLQFPNYSSELNVNALELDDSALYLCASRSGPLSSGSGINEQFFGPGTRLTVL.

The chain employs TRBV15 and TRBJ2-7, with 12 positions matching TRBD2. This CDR3 region has 17 residues. CDR1 is LNHNV and CDR2 is YYDKDF in the germline V gene (reference sequence). V lost 2 bases, J lost 5 bases, and 10 bases stayed unmatched. CDR3 coding DNA: TGTGCCACCAGCAGACCTTCACTAGCGGGAGGTTCCCACGAGCAGTACTTC. This encodes CATSRPSLAGGSHEQYF.

The sample holds one count of this clone. The chain employs TRBV28 and TRBJ2-3; D perhaps matches TRBD2 (5 bases). V was shortened by 4 bases and J by 11 bases, with 16 bases between the two germline ends. Germline CDR1 is MDHEN and CDR2 is SYDVKM. The CDR3 is made up of 13 amino acids. The chain's CDR3 is CASSSPPTRRQYF. CDR3 sequence (DNA): TGTGCCAGCAGTTCCCCCCCAACTAGACGGCAGTATTTT.

The chain carries TRBV4-2 and TRBJ1-6; D may be TRBD1 (6 bases). The CDR3 is 15 residues long. The germline CDR1 and CDR2 sequences are LGHNA and YNFKEQ. Trimming removed 0 bases from V and 6 bases from J, with 9 bases in between. In nucleotides, the CDR3 is TGTGCCAGCAGCCAAGAAAGACAGGCTAATTCACCCCTCCACTTT. Residues: CASSQERQANSPLHF.

V and J are TRBV19 and TRBJ1-5, with D uncertain. Trimming removed 3 bases from V and 6 bases from J, with 12 bases in between. Germline V gene sequence: CDR1 LNHDA, CDR2 SQIVND (reference sequence). The CDR3 sequence is 14 residues long. The CDR3 coding sequence is TGTGCCAGTAGTATGGGGAGGGCTAGTCAGCCCCAGCATTTT. Translating gives CASSMGRASQPQHF.

The CDR3 DNA sequence: TGTGCCAGTAGTATTCTAGCGTTTAGCACAGATACGCAGTATTTT. This gives the protein CASSILAFSTDTQYF. This sequence joins TRBV19 and TRBJ2-3, with D tentatively TRBD2 (6 bases). Germline V gene lookup returns CDR1 LNHDA and CDR2 SQIVND (reference sequence). The CDR3 spans 15 residues. V was cut by 3 bases and J by 0 bases, with 10 bases left in between.

The chain combines TRBV30 with TRBJ1-5; D is unclear. Germline V gene lookup returns CDR1 GTSNPN and CDR2 SVGIG (reference sequence). CDR3 size: 13 residues. V was trimmed by 3 bases and J by 3 bases, leaving 9 bases between them. The CDR3 DNA follows: TGTGCCTGGAGGGGCAGTGACAATCAGCCCCAGCATTTT. The encoded protein is CAWRGSDNQPQHF.